The rows below give T cell receptor beta chains drawn from one sample of a study of cytomegalovirus exposure and HLA in healthy donors. Repertoires were generated with immunoSEQ multiplex PCR, while TCRdb's copy carries only in-frame clones and drops some. The sample shows under 200,000 clones, and roughly 6.7% sits with its ten largest clones. The specimen sequenced was PBMCs. These receptors all stem from a young man in good health and CMV-seronegative. Both conserved end residues are part of each CDR3. D genes are given only for firm matches.

j_gene | d_gene | v_gene | CDR3aa | CDR3nt
TRBJ1-2 | - | TRBV30 | CAWSVPPGGYTF | TGTGCCTGGAGTGTCCCGCCGGGAGGCTACACCTTC
TRBJ1-2 | TRBD1 | TRBV7-2 | CASSLGTGYGYTF | TGTGCCAGCAGCTTAGGGACAGGTTATGGCTACACCTTC
TRBJ2-1 | TRBD2 | TRBV7-4 | CASSWGGLAGGPRNLGDEQFF | TGTGCCAGCAGCTGGGGCGGACTAGCGGGAGGGCCGCGTAATTTGGGCGATGAGCAGTTCTTC
TRBJ2-1 | TRBD2 | TRBV5-1 | CASSLEGLAGAFHYNEQFF | TGCGCCAGCAGCTTGGAGGGGCTAGCGGGAGCGTTCCATTACAATGAGCAGTTCTTC
TRBJ2-7 | TRBD1 | TRBV7-9 | CASSSRGQSYEQYF | TGTGCCAGCAGCTCCCGGGGACAGTCCTACGAGCAGTACTTC
TRBJ1-2 | - | TRBV25-1 | CASRGGNGYTF | TGTGCCAGCAGGGGGGGGAATGGCTACACCTTC
TRBJ2-1 | TRBD1 | TRBV18 | CASSPGGQGRSYNEQFF | TGTGCCAGCTCACCGGGTGGACAGGGGCGCTCCTACAATGAGCAGTTCTTC
TRBJ1-1 | - | TRBV25-1 | CASSETGYLNTEAFF | TGTGCCAGCAGTGAAACAGGTTATCTGAACACTGAAGCTTTCTTT
TRBJ2-3 | - | TRBV7-3 | CASSISGTGVFSVPDTQYF | -
TRBJ1-4 | - | TRBV18 | CASSFNFRETNEKLFF | TGTGCCAGCTCATTCAACTTCAGGGAAACTAATGAAAAACTGTTTTTT
TRBJ2-7 | TRBD1 | TRBV30 | CAWSPWTGHSYEQYF | TGTGCCTGGAGTCCATGGACAGGGCACTCCTACGAGCAGTACTTC
TRBJ1-4 | - | TRBV21-1 | CASSKEGGRRPEKLFF | TGTGCCAGCAGCAAAGAAGGAGGACGGCGGCCAGAAAAACTGTTTTTT
TRBJ2-6 | - | TRBV18 | CASSHQGPSGGANVLTF | TGTGCCAGCTCACACCAGGGTCCGTCGGGCGGGGCCAACGTCCTGACTTTC
TRBJ1-1 | TRBD1 | TRBV11-3 | CASSSSWTGRNTEAFF | TGTGCCAGCAGCTCCAGTTGGACAGGGAGGAACACTGAAGCTTTCTTT
TRBJ2-3 | TRBD1 | TRBV5-6 | CASSIPGQGSDTQYF | TGTGCCAGCAGCATACCGGGACAGGGGTCGGATACGCAGTATTTT
TRBJ1-2 | TRBD1 | TRBV4-1 | CASSQVHADRGLYTF | TGCGCCAGCAGCCAAGTTCATGCGGACAGGGGGCTTTACACCTTC
TRBJ2-7 | TRBD1 | TRBV6-5 | CASSFGQGKGQYF | TGTGCCAGCAGCTTCGGACAGGGGAAGGGGCAGTACTTC
TRBJ2-7 | - | TRBV5-5 | CASSLAGGASRGEQYF | TGTGCCAGCAGCTTGGCCGGAGGAGCGAGTCGGGGCGAGCAGTACTTC
TRBJ2-1 | TRBD2 | TRBV19 | CASSIGLVHNEQFF | TGTGCCAGTAGTATCGGACTAGTCCACAATGAGCAGTTCTTC
TRBJ2-7 | - | TRBV13 | CASSPPLLSGLSYEQYF | TGTGCCAGCAGCCCGCCCCTCTTGTCAGGCTTATCTTACGAGCAGTACTTC
TRBJ1-5 | - | TRBV28 | CASSSSAGGNQPQHF | -
TRBJ1-5 | TRBD1 | TRBV9 | CASSSRGGTRGRFNNQPQHF | TGTGCCAGCAGCTCGAGAGGGGGCACCAGGGGGCGGTTTAACAATCAGCCCCAGCATTTT
TRBJ2-3 | - | TRBV7-9 | CARTLLGGGTDTQYF | TGTGCCAGGACGCTGCTTGGCGGGGGCACAGATACGCAGTATTTT
TRBJ2-7 | - | TRBV11-3 | CASDSGWGDYEQYF | TGTGCCAGCGACTCCGGGTGGGGGGACTACGAGCAGTACTTC
TRBJ2-1 | TRBD1 | TRBV7-2 | CASSRTGEAYNEQFF | TGTGCCAGCAGCAGGACAGGGGAGGCGTACAATGAGCAGTTCTTC
TRBJ1-2 | - | TRBV4-3 | CASSQGGFTNYGYTF | TGCGCCAGCAGCCAAGGAGGTTTTACTAACTATGGCTACACCTTC
TRBJ1-3 | - | TRBV18 | CASSPEGLSGNTIYF | TGTGCCAGCTCACCAGAAGGACTGAGTGGAAACACCATATATTTT
TRBJ1-4 | TRBD1 | TRBV5-4 | CASSLRQGEEELFF | TGTGCCAGCAGCTTGAGACAGGGAGAGGAAGAACTGTTTTTT
TRBJ1-2 | - | TRBV7-2 | CASSLDLQGYTF | TGTGCCAGCAGCTTAGATTTACAGGGCTACACCTTC
TRBJ1-2 | - | TRBV4-2 | CASSQVMAGDSYGYTF | TGTGCCAGCAGCCAAGTAATGGCAGGGGATAGCTATGGCTACACCTTC
TRBJ2-3 | TRBD2 | TRBV7-2 | CASTPTSGGNTDTQYF | TGTGCCAGCACGCCGACTAGCGGGGGGAACACAGATACGCAGTATTTT
TRBJ1-1 | TRBD1 | TRBV28 | CASIIGQGGTEAFF | TGTGCCAGCATTATCGGACAGGGAGGTACTGAAGCTTTCTTT
TRBJ2-7 | - | TRBV2 | CASSTGTPETYEQYF | TGTGCCAGCAGTACTGGGACTCCTGAGACCTACGAGCAGTACTTC
TRBJ2-5 | - | TRBV5-1 | CASSFSGNQETQYF | TGCGCCAGCAGCTTTTCGGGTAACCAAGAGACCCAGTACTTC
TRBJ1-2 | - | TRBV4-1 | CASSPSAADYGYTF | TGCGCCAGCAGCCCCTCGGCAGCGGACTATGGCTACACCTTC
TRBJ1-2 | - | TRBV28 | CASSTGGGNTNYGYTF | TGTGCCAGCAGTACGGGGGGTGGCAACACTAACTATGGCTACACCTTC
TRBJ2-2 | - | TRBV5-1 | CASSLFQGEAGELFF | TGCGCCAGCAGCTTGTTTCAGGGGGAGGCCGGGGAGCTGTTTTTT
TRBJ2-2 | - | TRBV19 | CASRGGLATGELFF | TGTGCCAGTAGAGGAGGGCTAGCCACCGGGGAGCTGTTTTTT
TRBJ2-5 | TRBD1 | TRBV9 | CASSVQPGQGETQYF | TGTGCCAGCAGCGTACAGCCAGGACAGGGCGAGACCCAGTACTTC
TRBJ2-5 | TRBD2 | TRBV18 | CASSPRLAGGLQETQYF | TGTGCCAGCTCACCCCGACTAGCGGGGGGTCTTCAAGAGACCCAGTACTTC
TRBJ2-7 | - | TRBV28 | CASRPFTETYEQYF | TGTGCCAGCAGGCCCTTTACTGAAACCTACGAGCAGTACTTC
TRBJ2-2 | - | TRBV30 | CAWSVRNRAYTGELFF | TGTGCCTGGAGTGTTCGCAACAGGGCATACACCGGGGAGCTGTTTTTT
TRBJ2-7 | - | TRBV28 | CASRAQGPYEQYF | TGTGCCAGCAGGGCACAGGGCCCCTACGAGCAGTACTTC
TRBJ1-2 | TRBD1 | TRBV7-2 | CASSLIDRGYGYTF | TGTGCCAGCAGCTTAATAGACAGGGGCTATGGCTACACCTTC
TRBJ1-4 | TRBD1 | TRBV28 | CASSEQTGGGEKLFF | TGTGCCAGCAGTGAACAGACAGGGGGCGGAGAAAAACTGTTTTTT
TRBJ1-5 | TRBD1 | TRBV9 | CASSGGTGAGNQPQHF | TGTGCCAGCAGCGGAGGGACAGGGGCAGGCAATCAGCCCCAGCATTTT
TRBJ1-6 | - | TRBV19 | CASSIGNSRGAWRAPLHF | TGTGCCAGTAGTATAGGGAACAGCCGAGGGGCCTGGAGGGCACCCCTCCACTTT
TRBJ1-1 | - | TRBV7-9 | CASSLALQGRATEAFF | TGTGCCAGCAGCTTAGCGCTACAGGGTCGGGCCACTGAAGCTTTCTTT
TRBJ2-7 | TRBD1 | TRBV6-5 | CASSYGTGALREQYF | TGTGCCAGCAGTTACGGGACAGGGGCACTTCGAGAGCAGTACTTC